These T cell receptor beta chains were read from a single sample in a study of blood T cells in healthy people across ages. MiXCR was run by TCRdb on the 5' RACE reads, yielding one entry per CDR3 protein. The data hold 980,000 or so distinct CDR3 sequences, with 48% observed a single time. The sample was blood. These receptors were obtained from a man in his thirties or forties in good health. CDR3s include the opening cysteine and the closing phenylalanine or tryptophan. The order of the fields is D gene, V gene, J gene, clone size, CDR3 DNA, CDR3 protein. A D gene is named only where the DNA matches it firmly. Size is omitted from some rows. Given values are once, few, many or a class for expanded clones.

d_call: -; v_call: TRBV5-1; j_call: TRBJ1-4; clone_size: -; cdr3_nt: TGCGCCAGCAGCGGGGAAGGCGAAAAACTGTTTTTT; cdr3_aa: CASSGEGEKLFF
d_call: -; v_call: TRBV28; j_call: TRBJ1-5; clone_size: -; cdr3_nt: TGTGCCAGCAGTCTCCTAGACAATCAGCCCCAGCATTTT; cdr3_aa: CASSLLDNQPQHF
d_call: -; v_call: TRBV9; j_call: TRBJ2-7; clone_size: few; cdr3_nt: TGTGCCAGCAGCGTAGCCGCGAGTGACGCGTACGAGCAGTACTTC; cdr3_aa: CASSVAASDAYEQYF
d_call: -; v_call: TRBV10-3; j_call: TRBJ2-5; clone_size: -; cdr3_nt: TGTGCTTCGCGGGCCGTTTTTTTAGAGACCCAGTACTTC; cdr3_aa: CASRAVFLETQYF
d_call: TRBD1; v_call: TRBV7-2; j_call: TRBJ1-2; clone_size: -; cdr3_nt: TGTGCCAGCAGCTTAGGGGGGACAGGGAGAGGCTATGGCTACACCTTC; cdr3_aa: CASSLGGTGRGYGYTF
d_call: -; v_call: TRBV6-2/TRBV6-3; j_call: TRBJ2-5; clone_size: -; cdr3_nt: TGTGCCAGCAGTTACTCCCCTAGCGTGGAGACCCAGTACTTC; cdr3_aa: CASSYSPSVETQYF
d_call: TRBD1; v_call: TRBV5-1; j_call: TRBJ2-3; clone_size: many; cdr3_nt: TGCGCCAGCAGGTCTGGGACAGGGGTGGGAGATACGCAGTATTTT; cdr3_aa: CASRSGTGVGDTQYF
d_call: -; v_call: TRBV5-6; j_call: TRBJ1-6; clone_size: -; cdr3_nt: TGTGCCAGCAGCCCTCAGAGGTTTTCACCCCTCCACTTT; cdr3_aa: CASSPQRFSPLHF
d_call: -; v_call: TRBV2; j_call: TRBJ2-6; clone_size: few; cdr3_nt: TGTGCCAGCAGTGACGCGCCCGGGGCCAACGTCCTGACTTTC; cdr3_aa: CASSDAPGANVLTF
d_call: -; v_call: TRBV29-1; j_call: TRBJ2-4; clone_size: few; cdr3_nt: TGCAGCGTGATGGGTGGTGACATTCAGTACTTC; cdr3_aa: CSVMGGDIQYF
d_call: TRBD1; v_call: TRBV7-9; j_call: TRBJ1-4; clone_size: -; cdr3_nt: TGTGCCAGCAGCCAATCCAGGACAGGGGGCGAAAAACTGTTTTTT; cdr3_aa: CASSQSRTGGEKLFF
d_call: -; v_call: TRBV12-3/TRBV12-4; j_call: TRBJ1-3; clone_size: few; cdr3_nt: TGTGCCAGCGGGGTAATGACTGGAAACACCATATATTTT; cdr3_aa: CASGVMTGNTIYF
d_call: TRBD2; v_call: TRBV5-1; j_call: TRBJ2-1; clone_size: -; cdr3_nt: TGCGCCAGCAGCGAAGGACTAGCCCTACCCACCTACAATGAGCAGTTCTTC; cdr3_aa: CASSEGLALPTYNEQFF
d_call: TRBD1; v_call: TRBV11-1; j_call: TRBJ2-7; clone_size: -; cdr3_nt: TGTGCCAGCAAGCTTGGGACAGGGTCCTACGAGCAGTACTTC; cdr3_aa: CASKLGTGSYEQYF
d_call: -; v_call: TRBV6-1; j_call: TRBJ2-3; clone_size: few; cdr3_nt: TGTGCCAGCAGTCCCCCCCTAGGGACTCCTTGGGGAGATACGCAGTATTTT; cdr3_aa: CASSPPLGTPWGDTQYF
d_call: -; v_call: TRBV7-3; j_call: TRBJ2-5; clone_size: -; cdr3_nt: TGTACCAGCAGCTTAGGTCCGGGACAAGAGACCCAGTACTTC; cdr3_aa: CTSSLGPGQETQYF
d_call: -; v_call: TRBV3-1; j_call: TRBJ1-2; clone_size: -; cdr3_nt: TGTGCCAGCAGCCAAGAGGTTATACACTATGGCTACACCTTC; cdr3_aa: CASSQEVIHYGYTF
d_call: -; v_call: TRBV7-2; j_call: TRBJ2-1; clone_size: -; cdr3_nt: TGTGCCAGCAGCCCCGGGGGCCAGCGGGGACACAATGAGCAGTTCTTC; cdr3_aa: CASSPGGQRGHNEQFF
d_call: -; v_call: TRBV12-3/TRBV12-4; j_call: TRBJ2-7; clone_size: many; cdr3_nt: TGTGCCAGCAGGCTGACAGGCACCTACGAGCAGTACTTC; cdr3_aa: CASRLTGTYEQYF
d_call: TRBD1; v_call: TRBV20-1; j_call: TRBJ2-1; clone_size: -; cdr3_nt: TGCAGTGCCAAGGGAACCGTCGACAGGGGCCCGTACAATGAGCAGTTCTTC; cdr3_aa: CSAKGTVDRGPYNEQFF
d_call: TRBD1; v_call: TRBV6-1; j_call: TRBJ1-5; clone_size: -; cdr3_nt: TGTGCCAGCAGTGAACAAGGGGGCGTGGGACAGCCCCAGCATTTT; cdr3_aa: CASSEQGGVGQPQHF
d_call: TRBD1; v_call: TRBV12-3/TRBV12-4; j_call: TRBJ2-3; clone_size: -; cdr3_nt: TGTGCCAGCAGCGGACAGGCGAGAGATACGCAGTATTTT; cdr3_aa: CASSGQARDTQYF
d_call: -; v_call: TRBV13; j_call: TRBJ2-3; clone_size: -; cdr3_nt: TGTGCCAGCAGCCGGCACGACACAGATACGCAGTATTTT; cdr3_aa: CASSRHDTDTQYF
d_call: -; v_call: TRBV20-1; j_call: TRBJ2-1; clone_size: -; cdr3_nt: TGCAGTGCTAGTGCCTACACAGAGCAGTTCTTC; cdr3_aa: CSASAYTEQFF
d_call: TRBD1; v_call: TRBV12-3/TRBV12-4; j_call: TRBJ1-1; clone_size: -; cdr3_nt: TGTGCCAGCAGTCGAACAGGGGCGAACACTGAAGCTTTCTTT; cdr3_aa: CASSRTGANTEAFF
d_call: TRBD2; v_call: TRBV6-1; j_call: TRBJ2-7; clone_size: -; cdr3_nt: TGTGCCAGCGTGAAGCGGGAGTCCTACGAGCAGTACTTC; cdr3_aa: CASVKRESYEQYF
d_call: TRBD1; v_call: TRBV7-9; j_call: TRBJ2-3; clone_size: -; cdr3_nt: TGTGCCAGCAGCTTTGACAGGGGATACACAGATACGCAGTATTTT; cdr3_aa: CASSFDRGYTDTQYF
d_call: TRBD2; v_call: TRBV24-1; j_call: TRBJ2-3; clone_size: -; cdr3_nt: TGTGCCACCAGTGAGGCTAGCGGGGGTGCAGATACGCAGTATTTT; cdr3_aa: CATSEASGGADTQYF
d_call: -; v_call: TRBV19; j_call: TRBJ2-7; clone_size: -; cdr3_nt: TGTGCCAGTAGTATGAGGCACCAGCACGAGCAGTACTTC; cdr3_aa: CASSMRHQHEQYF
d_call: -; v_call: TRBV5-6; j_call: TRBJ2-5; clone_size: -; cdr3_nt: TGTGCCAGCAGCTTATTAAGCTCGGAGACCCAGTACTTC; cdr3_aa: CASSLLSSETQYF
d_call: -; v_call: TRBV7-8; j_call: TRBJ2-7; clone_size: -; cdr3_nt: TGTGCCAGCAGCCCGGGTCGGGAGACCACCTACGAGCAGTACTTC; cdr3_aa: CASSPGRETTYEQYF
d_call: TRBD1; v_call: TRBV7-9; j_call: TRBJ2-1; clone_size: -; cdr3_nt: TGCGCCAGCAGCTTGGGACAGCCCTACAATGAGCAGTTCTTC; cdr3_aa: CASSLGQPYNEQFF
d_call: -; v_call: TRBV3-1; j_call: TRBJ1-1; clone_size: -; cdr3_nt: TGTGCCAGCAGCCAGATCTGGGGAGGGAACACTGAAGCTTTCTTT; cdr3_aa: CASSQIWGGNTEAFF
d_call: TRBD1; v_call: TRBV28; j_call: TRBJ2-3; clone_size: -; cdr3_nt: TGTGCCAGCAGTAAGAGGGGACAGGGAGTAGCTAGCACAGATACGCAGTATTTT; cdr3_aa: CASSKRGQGVASTDTQYF
d_call: TRBD1; v_call: TRBV7-2; j_call: TRBJ1-4; clone_size: -; cdr3_nt: TGTGCCAGCAGTTCGAAAGGGGGCTTCGGTGAAAAACTGTTTTTT; cdr3_aa: CASSSKGGFGEKLFF
d_call: -; v_call: TRBV7-2; j_call: TRBJ1-1; clone_size: few; cdr3_nt: TGTGCCAGCAGCTCCAACCCAGGGATGGGGACTGAAGCTTTCTTT; cdr3_aa: CASSSNPGMGTEAFF
d_call: -; v_call: TRBV20-1; j_call: TRBJ1-1; clone_size: -; cdr3_nt: TGCAGTGCTCGCCAGGGAAGTATGAACACTGAAGCTTTCTTT; cdr3_aa: CSARQGSMNTEAFF
d_call: -; v_call: TRBV20-1; j_call: TRBJ1-2; clone_size: few; cdr3_nt: TGCAGTGCTAGGGCAGGAGGTTATGGCTACACCTTC; cdr3_aa: CSARAGGYGYTF
d_call: -; v_call: TRBV7-2; j_call: TRBJ1-4; clone_size: few; cdr3_nt: TGTGCCAGCAGCTTAGTTCTCCGGGAAACTAATGAAAAACTGTTTTTT; cdr3_aa: CASSLVLRETNEKLFF
d_call: -; v_call: TRBV2; j_call: TRBJ2-2; clone_size: -; cdr3_nt: TGTGCCAGCAGTGGGCAGGGGAAGACCGGGGAGCTGTTTTTT; cdr3_aa: CASSGQGKTGELFF
d_call: TRBD1; v_call: TRBV6-5; j_call: TRBJ2-3; clone_size: -; cdr3_nt: TGTGCCAGCAGTTACCAGGGGGCGACCACAGATACGCAGTATTTT; cdr3_aa: CASSYQGATTDTQYF
d_call: TRBD2; v_call: TRBV7-3; j_call: TRBJ2-3; clone_size: -; cdr3_nt: TGTGCCAGCAGCTTAACGACGGGGGGGCGCACAGATACGCAGTATTTT; cdr3_aa: CASSLTTGGRTDTQYF
d_call: TRBD1; v_call: TRBV4-1; j_call: TRBJ2-7; clone_size: -; cdr3_nt: TGCGCCAGCAGCCAAGAGTCCCCGGGACAGGGGGCTTCCTACGAGCAGTACTTC; cdr3_aa: CASSQESPGQGASYEQYF
d_call: TRBD2; v_call: TRBV7-7; j_call: TRBJ2-1; clone_size: few; cdr3_nt: TGTGCTAGCAGCTCCGGGACTAGTCCCCCTAATGAGCAGTTCTTC; cdr3_aa: CASSSGTSPPNEQFF
d_call: TRBD1; v_call: TRBV29-1; j_call: TRBJ2-3; clone_size: -; cdr3_nt: TGCGGCCATGTCGGGACAGGGGTCACAGATACGCAGTATTTT; cdr3_aa: CGHVGTGVTDTQYF
d_call: TRBD1; v_call: TRBV29-1; j_call: TRBJ2-1; clone_size: -; cdr3_nt: TGCAGCGTAGAAACAGGGGATGAGCAGTTCTTC; cdr3_aa: CSVETGDEQFF
d_call: TRBD2; v_call: TRBV12-3/TRBV12-4; j_call: TRBJ2-4; clone_size: -; cdr3_nt: TGTGCCAGCACCAGGACTAGCGGGGGGGAAAAAAACATTCAGTACTTC; cdr3_aa: CASTRTSGGEKNIQYF
d_call: -; v_call: TRBV29-1; j_call: TRBJ2-7; clone_size: -; cdr3_nt: TGCAGCGCCAGTGGGGTTTTGGGCAGAACCTACGAGCAGTACTTC; cdr3_aa: CSASGVLGRTYEQYF
d_call: TRBD2; v_call: TRBV25-1; j_call: TRBJ2-5; clone_size: -; cdr3_nt: TGTGCCAGCAGTGAATCGGGAGGGGGGGAGTACTTC; cdr3_aa: CASSESGGGEYF
d_call: -; v_call: TRBV6-6; j_call: TRBJ2-1; clone_size: -; cdr3_nt: TGTGCCAGCAGTTACTCGGGCGTGGCGGCCCGTTACAATGAGCAGTTCTTC; cdr3_aa: CASSYSGVAARYNEQFF
d_call: TRBD1; v_call: TRBV9; j_call: TRBJ1-2; clone_size: -; cdr3_nt: TGTGCCAGCAGCGTAACAGGGGGAAAAGGCTACACCTTC; cdr3_aa: CASSVTGGKGYTF
d_call: -; v_call: TRBV4-2; j_call: TRBJ1-5; clone_size: few; cdr3_nt: TGTGCCAGCAGCCAAGAGCCTGATCAGCCCCAGCATTTT; cdr3_aa: CASSQEPDQPQHF
d_call: -; v_call: TRBV3-1; j_call: TRBJ2-3; clone_size: -; cdr3_nt: TGTGCCAGCAGCCTGGAGCTTGCCGGGGGGCAGTATTTT; cdr3_aa: CASSLELAGGQYF
d_call: -; v_call: TRBV4-1; j_call: TRBJ2-7; clone_size: many; cdr3_nt: TGCGCCAGCAGCCCGGGACTCTTCTACGAGCAGTACTTC; cdr3_aa: CASSPGLFYEQYF
d_call: TRBD1; v_call: TRBV6-6; j_call: TRBJ1-4; clone_size: -; cdr3_nt: TGTGCCAGCAGCGACAGGGCGGGAACTAATGAAAAACTGTTTTTT; cdr3_aa: CASSDRAGTNEKLFF
d_call: -; v_call: TRBV29-1; j_call: TRBJ1-2; clone_size: few; cdr3_nt: TGCAGCGTTGAAGACAGGGCGGCCGGCTACACCTTC; cdr3_aa: CSVEDRAAGYTF